Listed below are T cell receptor beta chains from one sample, sequenced in a study of regulatory T cells in long-lasting Graves disease. TCRdb fed the multiplex PCR reads into MiXCR, producing one record per CDR3 protein. In the table there are about 310,000 distinct CDR3 sequences, around 21% of which are singletons. The sequences come from peripheral blood mononuclear cells (PBMCs), collected when the disease was refractory, from a patient treated with antithyroid drugs. The receptors derive from a female donor with Graves disease. CDR3s include the opening cysteine and the closing phenylalanine or tryptophan. The order of the fields is clone size, CDR3 length, J gene, V gene, D gene, CDR3 DNA, CDR3 protein. D genes are given only for firm matches. The size field is filled for only some rows; it gives once, few, many or a size class.

many	14	TRBJ2-7	TRBV20-1	TRBD2	TGCAGTGCTTCCGGGACTAGCGCGATCTACGAGCAGTACTTC	CSASGTSAIYEQYF
once	14	TRBJ1-2	TRBV4-1	.	TGCGCCAGCAGCCAAGGGGCCAACGACTATGGCTACACCTTC	CASSQGANDYGYTF
.	14	TRBJ2-7	TRBV4-1	.	TGCGCCAGCAGCCAAGCTACTCTCGACGGCGAGCAGTACTTC	CASSQATLDGEQYF
few	14	TRBJ2-1	TRBV6-1	TRBD2	TGTGCCAGCATCCTAGCGGGAGGCTTCAATGAGCAGTTCTTC	CASILAGGFNEQFF
.	12	TRBJ2-1	TRBV3-1	TRBD2	TGTGCCAGCAGCCAAGATACTAGCGGGAAGTTCTTC	CASSQDTSGKFF
few	15	TRBJ1-2	TRBV28	.	TGTGCCAGCAGTTTGTTTCCAGGATCGGCTATCGGCTACACCTTC	CASSLFPGSAIGYTF
many	14	TRBJ2-7	TRBV6-1	.	TGTGCCAGCAGTGAATTTTCCCTGTCGTACGAGCAGTACTTC	CASSEFSLSYEQYF
.	13	TRBJ1-2	TRBV7-3	TRBD1	TGTGCCAGCAGCGGGACAGGGGGCGCCGGCTACACCTTC	CASSGTGGAGYTF
many	14	TRBJ2-5	TRBV28	TRBD1	TGTGCCAGCAGTTCGGGACAGACACAAGAGACCCAGTACTTC	CASSSGQTQETQYF
many	12	TRBJ2-5	TRBV28	.	TGTGCCAGCAGTGGCACACAAGAGACCCAGTACTTC	CASSGTQETQYF
few	14	TRBJ2-3	TRBV5-1	TRBD1	TGCGCCAGCAGCGTGACCACAGGGGCAGATACGCAGTATTTT	CASSVTTGADTQYF
.	12	TRBJ2-5	TRBV3-1	.	TGTGCCAGCAGCAAAGATCGGGAGACCCAGTACTTC	CASSKDRETQYF
.	13	TRBJ1-1	TRBV6-4	TRBD1	TGTGCCAGCAGTGTCCAGGGGGGCACTGAAGCTTTCTTT	CASSVQGGTEAFF
many	14	TRBJ2-5	TRBV6-1	TRBD1	TGTGCCAGCAGAGAGGACAGGGTGGCAGAGACCCAGTACTTC	CASREDRVAETQYF
.	16	TRBJ2-2	TRBV12-3/TRBV12-4	TRBD2	TGTGCCAGCAAACCTATAGCGGGAGGTCACACCGGGGAGCTGTTTTTT	CASKPIAGGHTGELFF
.	15	TRBJ2-7	TRBV6-1	.	TGTGCCAGCAGTGAAGGAGGTCTCAGCTCCTACGAGCAGTACTTC	CASSEGGLSSYEQYF
many	13	TRBJ2-7	TRBV28	.	TGTGCCAGCAGTTTGGCAGGGTCCCCGGAGCAGTACTTC	CASSLAGSPEQYF
few	13	TRBJ1-1	TRBV6-5	.	TGTGCCAGCAGTTACCTTGGGAGCACTGAAGCTTTCTTT	CASSYLGSTEAFF
many	12	TRBJ1-2	TRBV28	TRBD1	TGTGCCAGCAACATAGGACAGGGGACCTATACCTTC	CASNIGQGTYTF
.	15	TRBJ2-2	TRBV2	.	TGTGCCAGCAGTGAATTGGGGGACACCTACGGGGAGCTGTTTTTT	CASSELGDTYGELFF
.	15	TRBJ1-6	TRBV5-4	TRBD1	TGTGCCAGCTTCAACACGGGACAGCTAAATTCACCCCTCCACTTT	CASFNTGQLNSPLHF
few	16	TRBJ1-3	TRBV6-5	.	TGTGCCAGCAGTTACGCCCAGGGGACGGCTGGAAACACCATATATTTT	CASSYAQGTAGNTIYF
many	14	TRBJ1-1	TRBV6-1	.	TGTGCCAGCAGTGAGGGCAGGGGCGGCACTGAAGCTTTCTTT	CASSEGRGGTEAFF
.	15	TRBJ1-2	TRBV3-1	.	TGTGCCAGCAGCCAAGAGGGGGTGACTAACTATGGCTACACCTTC	CASSQEGVTNYGYTF
many	13	TRBJ2-2	TRBV6-1	.	TGTGCCAGCACTAAAGTGAACACCGGGGAGCTGTTTTTT	CASTKVNTGELFF
many	13	TRBJ2-5	TRBV20-1	.	TGCAGTGCACCCCGACAGAGCCAAGAGACCCAGTACTTC	CSAPRQSQETQYF
many	14	TRBJ1-5	TRBV2	.	TGTGCCAGCAGTGAAAGGACAGAAAATCAGCCCCAGCATTTT	CASSERTENQPQHF